A selection of T cell receptor beta chains follows, all from one sample in a study of neurological immune-mediated disorders. TCRdb reanalysed the 5' RACE reads using MiXCR and keeps one entry per CDR3 protein. The data hold 16,000 or so distinct CDR3 sequences, with roughly 9% observed a single time. Specimen: CD8+ T cells from blood. The receptors here all came from a man aged 50-59 years in good health. Each CDR3 is given with its conserved first and last residue. A D gene is named only where the DNA matches it firmly. Clone size, where shown, is once, few, many, or a class for clones that have expanded.

V gene	clone size	D gene	J gene	CDR3 protein	CDR3 DNA
TRBV15	many	TRBD1	TRBJ2-7	CATGQGLSYEQYF	TGTGCCACCGGACAGGGGCTCTCCTACGAGCAGTACTTC
TRBV15	many	.	TRBJ1-5	CATSRDGNSNQPQHF	TGTGCCACCAGCAGGGACGGGAATAGCAATCAGCCCCAGCATTTT
TRBV29-1	many	TRBD2	TRBJ2-7	CSVEDHRGLAGEQYF	TGCAGCGTTGAAGATCACAGGGGACTAGCGGGCGAGCAGTACTTC
TRBV29-1	many	TRBD2	TRBJ2-7	CSVQLAGGYEQYF	TGCAGCGTCCAACTAGCGGGAGGGTACGAGCAGTACTTC
TRBV20-1	many	TRBD2	TRBJ2-1	CSASSSGQDEQFF	TGCAGTGCTAGTTCTAGCGGGCAGGATGAGCAGTTCTTC
TRBV6-2/TRBV6-3	many	.	TRBJ2-5	CASSSEYGGLQETQYF	TGTGCCAGCAGTTCGGAATACGGGGGACTTCAAGAGACCCAGTACTTC
TRBV29-1	many	.	TRBJ2-5	CSGLHPPDRETQYF	TGCAGCGGTTTACATCCGCCGGATCGAGAGACCCAGTACTTC
TRBV5-1	many	TRBD2	TRBJ2-3	CASSLLAGGNTDTQYF	TGCGCCAGCAGCTTACTAGCGGGAGGCAACACAGATACGCAGTATTTT
TRBV4-1	many	.	TRBJ1-2	CASSQDRGVNYGYTF	TGCGCCAGCAGCCAAGATAGAGGGGTTAACTATGGCTACACCTTC
TRBV4-1	many	TRBD1	TRBJ2-2	CASSPRQGYNTGELFF	TGCGCCAGCAGCCCTCGACAGGGGTATAACACCGGGGAGCTGTTTTTT
TRBV28	many	.	TRBJ2-1	CASSSRGGHEQFF	TGTGCCAGCAGTTCCAGGGGGGGGCATGAGCAGTTCTTC
TRBV9	many	TRBD2	TRBJ2-3	CASSPRLAGSSTDTQYF	TGTGCCAGCAGTCCTCGACTAGCGGGGTCTAGCACAGATACGCAGTATTTT
TRBV3-1	many	TRBD2	TRBJ2-7	CASSHLTSGSLHEQYF	TGTGCCAGCAGCCATCTGACTAGCGGGAGTCTCCACGAGCAGTACTTC
TRBV7-9	many	.	TRBJ2-3	CASSLGSTDTQYF	TGTGCCAGCAGCTTAGGTAGCACAGATACGCAGTATTTT
TRBV2	few	.	TRBJ1-2	CASSQTDTYSNYGYTF	TGTGCCAGCAGCCAAACGGATACGTACTCTAACTATGGCTACACCTTC
TRBV20-1	hyperexpanded	.	TRBJ2-1	CSAKCSDFGHSSYNEQFF	TGCAGTGCTAAGTGTAGCGACTTTGGGCACAGCTCCTACAATGAGCAGTTCTTC
TRBV11-3	many	.	TRBJ2-3	CASSLDLRDTQYF	TGTGCCAGCAGCTTAGACCTCCGGGATACGCAGTATTTT
TRBV7-2	many	.	TRBJ2-1	CASSSSASVYSYNEQFF	TGTGCCAGCAGCTCTTCTGCTAGCGTTTACTCCTACAATGAGCAGTTCTTC
TRBV24-1	.	.	TRBJ1-4	CATSDRDSYGEKLFF	TGTGCCACCAGTGACCGGGACTCTTATGGGGAAAAACTGTTTTTT
TRBV19	many	.	TRBJ2-5	CASIEVAEGQETQYF	TGTGCCAGTATTGAGGTCGCCGAGGGGCAAGAGACCCAGTACTTC
TRBV10-3	many	TRBD2	TRBJ2-7	CAAAGESYEQYF	TGTGCGGCAGCGGGAGAATCCTACGAGCAGTACTTC
TRBV12-3/TRBV12-4	many	TRBD2	TRBJ2-5	CASSMGLAEYQETQYF	TGTGCCAGCAGTATGGGACTAGCGGAGTACCAAGAGACCCAGTACTTC
TRBV5-1	many	TRBD1	TRBJ1-1	CASSLGGQMNTEAFF	TGCGCCAGCAGCTTGGGGGGACAGATGAACACTGAAGCTTTCTTT
TRBV4-2	many	.	TRBJ2-1	CASSQDHSYNEQFF	TGTGCCAGCAGCCAAGATCACAGCTACAATGAGCAGTTCTTC
TRBV6-5	.	TRBD1	TRBJ2-1	CASSDLRQGRNEQFF	TGTGCCAGCAGCGATCTCCGACAGGGGAGGAATGAGCAGTTCTTC
TRBV27	many	.	TRBJ2-7	CASSLSEADSYEQYF	TGTGCCAGCAGTTTATCGGAGGCCGACTCCTACGAGCAGTACTTC
TRBV20-1	.	TRBD1	TRBJ2-3	CSAPGTGNTDTQYF	TGCAGTGCCCCTGGGACAGGAAACACAGATACGCAGTATTTT
TRBV19	.	.	TRBJ2-3	CASGGRVTDTQYF	TGTGCCAGTGGGGGCCGAGTCACAGATACGCAGTATTTT